This T cell receptor (beta chain) comes out of a study of post-analysis software for immune sequencing data. Study-level findings and limits: By F measure, strong co-clustering occurred among samples prepared in the same batch. Among five TRBV segments more frequent in patients than controls were TRBV5-6, TRBV5-1 and TRBV20-1. Compared against controls, patients with multiple sclerosis displayed significantly lower normalized Chao1 diversity.

This clonotype has only one observation. Its antigen is currently unknown. Libraries were made from TCR beta cDNA, and they carried unique molecular identifiers. TCRdb fed the PCR reads into MiXCR, producing one record per CDR3 protein. The sample includes hundreds of thousands of distinct CDR3 sequences, around 40% of them seen just once. The CDR3 has 16 amino acids. The V gene lost 0 bases and the J gene lost 5 bases, with 17 bases spanning the gap. Germline CDR1 reads LGHNA; CDR2 reads YSLEER. This sequence joins TRBV4-3 and TRBJ2-7, with D tentatively TRBD1 (5 bases). This TCR came from a girl aged 10 to 17 with multiple sclerosis. The sample consisted of blood. The CDR3 DNA is TGCGCCAGCAGCCAAGATCGGGCTACCCAGGGCCACGAGCAGTACTTC. This codes for CASSQDRATQGHEQYF.